A selection of T cell receptor beta chains follows, all from one sample in a study of T-cell reconstitution after alpha-beta-depleted transplantation in children. TCRdb used MiXCR to reprocess the PCR reads, holding one entry per CDR3 protein. The table has 250,000 to 350,000 distinct CDR3 sequences, more than 20% seen once. The sequencing here drew on PBMCs, mostly from graft donor cells, taken 180 days after TCRalphabeta/CD19-depleted stem cell transplant. These receptors originate from a male patient under 18 who had a stem cell transplant for acute lymphoblastic leukemia, so the T cells may come from the graft donor. The CDR3 runs from the conserved cysteine through the conserved F or W.

j_call v_call cdr3_aa
TRBJ1-1 TRBV27 CASLRHPNTEAFF
TRBJ1-1 TRBV5-1 CASSKWTGTNTEAFF
TRBJ1-2 TRBV6-5 CASSYSTGRPYGYTF
TRBJ2-5 TRBV6-5 CASSYSAQETQYF
TRBJ2-1 TRBV5-1 CASSLGGSSYNEQFF
TRBJ2-5 TRBV15 CATSRGGLVGETQYF
TRBJ2-7 TRBV5-1 CASSLDTSPPYSYEQYF
TRBJ2-7 TRBV7-9 CASSFPSGRVYEQYF
TRBJ1-6 TRBV5-1 CASKTGVTGNSPLHF
TRBJ2-2 TRBV21-1 CASSTVDTGELFF
TRBJ2-1 TRBV20-1 CSARDRALAGGPAAWEQFF
TRBJ2-3 TRBV10-3 CATGDWERDPSTDTQYF
TRBJ2-1 TRBV5-1 CASSLYVDGEQFF
TRBJ2-1 TRBV6-5 CASSSGLPYFNEQFF
TRBJ2-7 TRBV12-3/TRBV12-4 CASSPLEFGEQYF
TRBJ2-7 TRBV27 CASSFQISREQYF
TRBJ1-5 TRBV20-1 CSAVRQGANNQPQHF
TRBJ2-3 TRBV6-1 CASGPPYQLAVTDTQYF
TRBJ1-2 TRBV29-1 CSVEGDRGRDYGYTF
TRBJ2-7 TRBV12-3/TRBV12-4 CASSVIGTEFSYF
TRBJ2-4 TRBV12-3/TRBV12-4 CASSFDPGVAKNIQYF
TRBJ2-3 TRBV7-9 CASSLDSVTDTQYF
TRBJ2-2 TRBV12-3/TRBV12-4 CASSFGGELFF
TRBJ1-2 TRBV27 CASSSGEPYGYTF
TRBJ2-7 TRBV4-1 CASSHLSHILVEQYF
TRBJ2-7 TRBV11-2 CASSLTTGFYEQYF
TRBJ2-1 TRBV7-2 CASSFGLAGGLYNEQFF
TRBJ2-1 TRBV12-3/TRBV12-4 CASSLGLARYNEQFF
TRBJ1-1 TRBV20-1 CSARGDRETEAFF
TRBJ2-3 TRBV27 CASSLWSGSHTDTQYF
TRBJ2-7 TRBV4-1 CASSQVPWGSYEQYF
TRBJ2-3 TRBV14 CASSLGRKADTQYF
TRBJ2-4 TRBV11-1 CASSADRGPIAKNIQYF
TRBJ2-6 TRBV20-1 CSAKGQGRGANVLTF
TRBJ2-1 TRBV7-9 CASSLAVLAPYNEQFF
TRBJ2-3 TRBV3-1 CASSQDSPSTDTQYF
TRBJ2-6 TRBV2 CASSAQDRGLAGANVLTF
TRBJ2-1 TRBV7-2 CASSLGALREDYNEQFF
TRBJ1-1 TRBV9 CASSSSGGTEAFF
TRBJ2-6 TRBV11-2 CASSFGTGRSGANVLTF
TRBJ2-3 TRBV7-9 CASSSTLAFPPDTQYF
TRBJ2-5 TRBV5-1 CASSDPGLETQYF
TRBJ2-3 TRBV10-3 CAIAGLGSTDTQYF
TRBJ1-4 TRBV6-1 CASTSGPRNEKLFF
TRBJ1-2 TRBV29-1 CSVEDPRQGANYGYTF
TRBJ2-7 TRBV21-1 CASSMKGSYEQYF
TRBJ2-7 TRBV7-2 CASSPWTGGPYEQYF
TRBJ1-2 TRBV19 CASSTTGRPNYGYTF
TRBJ2-6 TRBV7-4 CASSSGQGEANVLTF
TRBJ1-5 TRBV12-3/TRBV12-4 CASSFRGTGNQPQHF
TRBJ2-5 TRBV21-1 CASSKPGRTSGRWQETQYF
TRBJ2-1 TRBV3-1 CASSQEGGSLGLRNEQFF
TRBJ2-2 TRBV9 CASSVGGTIPNTGELFF
TRBJ2-7 TRBV24-1 CATSDPRNEQYF